This T cell receptor beta chain was sequenced in a study of blood T cell repertoires in COVID-19. Study overall: Samples taken during acute and convalescent COVID-19 were collected in the United States, Italy and Spain. PBMCs, B-cell-depleted T cells, or T cells were the source of the cDNA or gDNA that made up the material.

In Seattle, patients joined the study during active infection and were tracked longitudinally. TCRdb's copy holds only in-frame clones and misses some; the assay was immunoSEQ multiplex PCR. The table shows more than 90,000 clones, with 70% to 90% occurring only once. The source material was peripheral blood. The receptor's source is a woman aged 55-75 years with COVID-19, enrolled during active disease.

CDR3 amino acids: CASGSGTIRNTIYF. In DNA form, the CDR3 reads TGTGCCAGCGGATCCGGGACTATCAGAAACACCATATATTTT. The chain is built from TRBV6-5 and TRBJ1-3; D possibly corresponds to TRBD1 (5 bases). The germline CDR1 and CDR2 sequences are MNHEY and SVGAGI. The CDR3 has 14 amino acids. V gave up 8 bases and J gave up 5 bases, with 16 bases separating them.